Listed here are 24 T cell receptor beta chains from one sample, sequenced in a study of blood T cells in healthy people across ages. It was with a sample-barcoded 5' primer and a J-beta primer mix that a second PCR of roughly 7 to 12 cycles was run. TCRdb re-derived calls from the 5' RACE reads in MiXCR, one entry per CDR3 protein. Among roughly 790,000 distinct CDR3 sequences listed, roughly 47% were seen once. The sample taken for sequencing was blood. Receptors originate from a woman aged 60-75 years in good health.

This clonotype was found a few times. J is TRBJ1-1 and V is TRBV29-1; no clear D. In germline, CDR1 is SQVTM, CDR2 ANQGSEA. CDR3 size: 12 residues. Here the CDR3 reads CGGKWENTEAFF. The CDR3 DNA reads as TGCGGAGGGAAGTGGGAGAACACTGAAGCTTTCTTT. The whole variable domain, remainder taken from reference TRBV29-1 and TRBJ1-1, is SAVISQKPSRDICQRGTSLTIQCQVDSQVTMMFWYRQQPGQSLTLIATANQGSEATYESGFVIDKFPISRPNLTFSTLTVSNMSPEDSSIYLCGGKWENTEAFFGQGTRLTVV.

V usage is TRBV5-1 and J usage is TRBJ2-1; D uncertain. CDR3 length: 16 residues. The V end was cut by 4 bases, the J end by 0 bases, with 14 bases between. CDR1 is SGHRS and CDR2 is YFSETQ in the germline V gene. The CDR3 loop is CASSTGLISSYNEQFF. CDR3 in DNA: TGCGCCAGCAGCACTGGGCTAATTAGCTCCTACAATGAGCAGTTCTTC. The full variable domain, in which reference TRBV5-1 and TRBJ2-1 provide the parts outside the CDR3, is KAGVTQTPRYLIKTRGQQVTLSCSPISGHRSVSWYQQTPGQGLQFLFEYFSETQRNKGNFPGRFSGRQFSNSRSEMNVSTLELGDSALYLCASSTGLISSYNEQFFGPGTRLTVL.

The chain's CDR3 is CASTDPSAGAQYF. As DNA, the CDR3 is TGTGCCAGCACCGACCCATCCGCCGGGGCGCAGTATTTT. This chain joins TRBV28 and TRBJ2-3; TRBD2 is a possible D gene (5 bases). The germline gives CDR1 MDHEN, CDR2 SYDVKM. This CDR3 contains 13 residues. V shed 7 bases and J shed 10 bases, with 18 bases lying between them.

This clonotype was detected only a few times. The chain employs TRBV27 and TRBJ1-4; D gene ambiguous. The CDR3 runs to 16 residues. Trimming left V 6 bases short and J 3 bases short, with 17 bases between. Germline-derived CDR1 and CDR2 are MNHEY and SMNVEV (reference sequence). The CDR3 here is CASSAPTAGANEKLFF. Written as DNA, the CDR3 is TGTGCCAGCAGCGCACCCACAGCGGGAGCTAATGAAAAACTGTTTTTT.

The chain couples TRBV2 to TRBJ2-5; 9 bases match TRBD1. With V trimmed by 9 bases and J by 5 bases, 13 bases remained unmatched. Per germline, CDR1 SNHLY and CDR2 FYNNEI. This CDR3 is 15 amino acids long. The CDR3 DNA sequence: TGTGCCAGTACCGGGACAGGGCCCTCTTTGGAGACCCAGTACTTC. Encoded protein: CASTGTGPSLETQYF.

V is TRBV10-1 and J is TRBJ2-4, with D possibly TRBD1 on 5 matching bases. CDR3 length equals 13 residues. Germline V lookup: CDR1 WNHNN, CDR2 SYGVQD (reference sequence). V was trimmed by 6 bases and J by 6 bases, leaving 12 bases between them. The CDR3 nucleotides are TGCGCCAGCAGCGCAGGGATTAGAAACATTCAGTACTTC. It codes for CASSAGIRNIQYF.

In this sample, this clonotype turned up a few times. V and J are TRBV7-9 and TRBJ2-5; D might be TRBD1 (6 bases). The germline V gene encodes CDR1 SEHNR and CDR2 FQNEAQ (reference sequence). V was trimmed by 4 bases and J by 3 bases, leaving 15 bases between them. This CDR3 spans 15 amino acids. CDR3: CASSSPLGTKETQYF. The CDR3 coding sequence is TGTGCCAGCAGCTCCCCTTTGGGGACAAAAGAGACCCAGTACTTC.

This clonotype was detected only a few times. The rearrangement joins TRBV7-3 to TRBJ1-1; D is uncertain. V was clipped by 9 bases and J by 6 bases, with 17 bases between them. The CDR3 spans 13 residues. Germline loops: CDR1 SGHTA, CDR2 FQGTGA. The CDR3 region has the DNA TGTGCCAGTCGGCGGGAAACAAGGTCTGAAGCTTTCTTT. It yields the protein CASRRETRSEAFF. The full variable domain, its missing parts supplied by reference TRBV7-3 and TRBJ1-1, is GAGVSQTPSNKVTEKGKYVELRCDPISGHTALYWYRQSLGQGPEFLIYFQGTGAADDSGLPNDRFFAVRPEGSVSTLKIQRTERGDSAVYLCASRRETRSEAFFGQGTRLTVV.

This clonotype has a handful of counts. This chain links TRBV27 with TRBJ1-5; 9 nucleotides align to TRBD1. This CDR3 contains 15 residues. The V segment lost 4 bases and the J segment 4 bases; nucleotides outside the gene matches: 5. CDR1 is MNHEY and CDR2 is SMNVEV in the germline V gene (reference sequence). The CDR3 region is CASSSGTGPNQPQHF. The CDR3 DNA follows: TGTGCCAGCAGTTCCGGGACAGGGCCTAATCAGCCCCAGCATTTT.

At least ten counts were recorded for this clonotype. The chain recombines TRBV28 with TRBJ2-1; no firm D call. The CDR3 covers 13 residues. Trimming took 9 bases from V and 8 from J, leaving 17 bases between them. The germline gives CDR1 MDHEN, CDR2 SYDVKM. The DNA for the CDR3 is TGTGCCAGTAACGGTGTGTACACCGATGAGCAGTTCTTC. It translates to CASNGVYTDEQFF.

J is TRBJ1-1 and V is TRBV9; D might be TRBD1 (5 bases). Trimming took 0 bases from V and 4 from J, leaving 10 bases between them. From germline, CDR1 is SGDLS and CDR2 YYNGEE. This CDR3 contains 14 residues. The DNA for the CDR3 is TGTGCCAGCAGCGTAGAGGACGGGACCACTGAAGCTTTCTTT. This codes for CASSVEDGTTEAFF.

As regards this clonotype: Just one base apart from a much larger clone, this may be a read error. The chain is built from TRBV12-3 or TRBV12-4 and TRBJ2-7, with 8 bases aligning to TRBD2. CDR3 size: 14 residues. V lost 6 bases and J lost 0; bases outside the gene matches: 4. CDR3 in DNA: TGTGCCAGCAGCCAGACTAGCGACTCCTACGAGCAGTACTTC. It translates to CASSQTSDSYEQYF.

This chain joins TRBV2 and TRBJ2-3, with 7 nucleotides matching TRBD1. This CDR3 has 14 amino acids. CDR1 and CDR2 from the germline V gene are SNHLY and FYNNEI. Trimming removed 11 bases from V and 2 bases from J; junction bases left unmatched: 10. The CDR3 is CAGAGQDFTDTQYF. The CDR3 DNA reads TGTGCCGGAGCCGGACAGGATTTCACAGATACGCAGTATTTT. Combining the CDR3 with reference TRBV2 and TRBJ2-3 gives the whole variable domain EPEVTQTPSHQVTQMGQEVILRCVPISNHLYFYWYRQILGQKVEFLVSFYNNEISEKSEIFDDQFSVERPDGSNFTLKIRSTKLEDSAMYFCAGAGQDFTDTQYFGPGTRLTVL.

The chain carries TRBV12-3 or TRBV12-4 and TRBJ1-1; D remains unclear. This CDR3 region has 14 residues. The V end was cut by 2 bases, the J end by 0 bases, with 7 bases between. In nucleotides, the CDR3 is TGTGCCAGCAGTTTAACGGCGATGAACACTGAAGCTTTCTTT. Protein: CASSLTAMNTEAFF.

The chain has TRBV20-1 and TRBJ2-1; 10 nucleotides line up with TRBD2. The CDR3 sequence is 14 residues long. V gave up 6 bases and J gave up 7 bases; unmatched junction bases: 9. Per germline, CDR1 DFQATT and CDR2 SNEGSKA (reference sequence). The CDR3 here is CSAPTSGPGNEQFF. The CDR3 DNA follows: TGCAGTGCCCCGACTAGCGGGCCTGGGAATGAGCAGTTCTTC.

This clonotype was found once. V is TRBV20-1 and J is TRBJ1-2, with no clear D. In germline, CDR1 is DFQATT, CDR2 SNEGSKA (reference sequence). V lost 2 bases and J 3 bases, leaving 7 bases between the germline ends. This CDR3 region has 12 residues. The CDR3 coding sequence is TGCAGTGCTAGAATGAACTACTATGGCTACACCTTC. Amino acid sequence: CSARMNYYGYTF.

This clonotype was seen more than once but under ten times. V and J are TRBV29-1 and TRBJ1-5; D unresolved. V was pared by 5 bases and J by 0 bases, with 8 bases between. This CDR3 has 13 residues. Germline lookup yields CDR1 SQVTM and CDR2 ANQGSEA. The CDR3 here is CSVQPHSNQPQHF. CDR3 sequence (DNA): TGCAGCGTTCAGCCCCATAGCAATCAGCCCCAGCATTTT. The full variable domain, completed using reference TRBV29-1 and TRBJ1-5, is SAVISQKPSRDICQRGTSLTIQCQVDSQVTMMFWYRQQPGQSLTLIATANQGSEATYESGFVIDKFPISRPNLTFSTLTVSNMSPEDSSIYLCSVQPHSNQPQHFGDGTRLSIL.

CDR3 sequence: CSAGRRAETQYF. The CDR3 coding sequence is TGCAGTGCTGGACGGAGAGCTGAGACCCAGTACTTC. The rearrangement uses TRBV20-1 and TRBJ2-5; D remains ambiguous. Per the germline V gene, CDR1 is DFQATT and CDR2 is SNEGSKA (reference sequence). Trimming shortened V by 5 bases and J by 5 bases, and 12 bases separated the two germline ends. The CDR3 extends over 12 amino acids.

The genes are TRBV5-1 and TRBJ1-4; tentatively, D is TRBD1 (5 bases). The CDR3 sequence is 13 residues long. From germline, CDR1 is SGHRS and CDR2 YFSETQ. V was pared by 4 bases and J by 8 bases, with 12 bases between. The CDR3 loop reads CASSTREGEKLFF. The CDR3 nucleotides are TGCGCCAGCAGCACCAGGGAAGGAGAAAAACTGTTTTTT. The full variable domain, completed using reference TRBV5-1 and TRBJ1-4, is KAGVTQTPRYLIKTRGQQVTLSCSPISGHRSVSWYQQTPGQGLQFLFEYFSETQRNKGNFPGRFSGRQFSNSRSEMNVSTLELGDSALYLCASSTREGEKLFFGSGTQLSVL.

This chain connects TRBV12-3 or TRBV12-4 to TRBJ2-7, with 10 bases lining up with TRBD1. The CDR3 contains 16 residues. V shed 2 bases and J 4 bases; nucleotides not matched to a gene: 8. In DNA form, the CDR3 reads TGTGCCAGCAGTTTATCCCGGACAGGGGGAGCTTACGAGCAGTACTTC. It codes for CASSLSRTGGAYEQYF.

The chain recombines TRBV6-4 with TRBJ2-1; 7 bases are shared with TRBD2. The ends lost 5 bases at V and 4 bases at J; junction bases unmatched: 17. The CDR3 loop spans 18 amino acids. Germline V gives CDR1 MRHNA, CDR2 SNTAGT. In nucleotides, the CDR3 is TGTGCCAGCAGTCCCCCTGGGAGAGCGGGGACCCTTTACAATGAGCAGTTCTTC. The encoded protein is CASSPPGRAGTLYNEQFF.

This clonotype was seen a few times. The chain is built from TRBV3-1 and TRBJ1-4; D not certain. Germline CDR1 is LGHDT and CDR2 is YNNKEL (reference sequence). V gave up 1 base and J gave up 3 bases, with 6 bases separating them. The CDR3 has 14 amino acids. The CDR3 loop is CASSQGTPNEKLFF. The CDR3 region has the DNA TGTGCCAGCAGCCAAGGGACGCCTAATGAAAAACTGTTTTTT.

This chain links TRBV5-1 with TRBJ2-1, with TRBD1 as a possible D gene (6 bases). Trimming removed 5 bases from V and 10 bases from J, with 22 bases in between. Germline loops: CDR1 SGHRS, CDR2 YFSETQ. This CDR3 has 15 residues. Written as DNA, the CDR3 is TGCGCCAGCAGGCAGGGGACCTCGATTGGAGGAGAGCAGTTCTTC. As protein: CASRQGTSIGGEQFF.

This clonotype occurred a few times. V usage is TRBV20-1 and J usage is TRBJ2-4, with 12 bases lining up with TRBD2. V shed 5 bases, J shed 1 base, and the junction held 3 bases outside the gene matches. The CDR3 spans 15 residues. From germline, CDR1 is DFQATT and CDR2 SNEGSKA (reference sequence). Here the CDR3 reads CSARTSGMAKNIQYF. CDR3 nucleotides: TGCAGTGCTCGGACTAGCGGGATGGCCAAAAACATTCAGTACTTC.